This T cell receptor (beta chain) was recorded in a study of Ad26.COV2.S vaccination and SARS-CoV-2 variants. This clone was detected once. Noted treatment: some 20 received Ad26.COV2.S at low or high dose, single or two shots; about 5 received placebo; per-sample allocation not given. At day 63 after the first vaccine or placebo injection, samples were drawn. Libraries were prepared by immunoSEQ multiplex PCR; TCRdb keeps only in-frame clonotypes and omits some of them. The table has fewer than 600,000 clones, roughly 87% seen once; the top ten hold around 1.6%. The junction had 5 bases not matched to a gene; V was cut back by 5 bases and J by 0 bases. The CDR3 runs 15 residues. Germline loops: CDR1 SGHNT, CDR2 YENEEA.

The sequencing here drew on peripheral blood, taken in a trial of Ad26.COV2.S vaccine versus placebo. This receptor was identified in a person aged 18 to 59 who received the Ad26.COV2.S COVID-19 vaccine or a placebo. This chain connects TRBV11-3 to TRBJ2-7; 9 bases line up with TRBD1. This CDR3 reads CASSPGQGRSYEQYF. The CDR3 DNA follows: TGTGCCAGCAGCCCGGGACAGGGACGCTCCTACGAGCAGTACTTC.